This entry describes one T cell receptor (beta chain). Germline lookup yields CDR1 MNHEY and CDR2 SVGAGI. V was cut by 2 bases and J by 5 bases, with 12 bases left in between. This CDR3 region has 14 residues. The source of the sample is a study of blood T cell repertoires in COVID-19. Libraries were prepared by immunoSEQ multiplex PCR; TCRdb keeps only in-frame clonotypes and omits some of them. The sample consists of 130,000 or so clones, approximately 85% of them appearing once. This chain connects TRBV6-5 to TRBJ1-2; D is unresolved. This sequence originates from a woman aged 50 to 60 with acute COVID-19. Sequenced sample: PBMCs or T cells enriched from blood (not recorded which). CDR3 nucleotide sequence: TGTGCCAGCAGTTACGGGCAGACATCGTATGGCTACACCTTC. Translated: CASSYGQTSYGYTF.